This is a list of T cell receptor beta chains from one sample in a study of T-cell memory formation after mild COVID-19. MiXCR, applied by TCRdb to the 5' RACE reads, yields one record per CDR3 protein. This table has 500,000 to 550,000 distinct CDR3 sequences, over 20% appearing once. Sequences were obtained from PBMCs or a T cell subset sorted from them (not recorded which). The receptors derive from an adult woman who had mild COVID-19 (a few samples of this study predate the infection). Cell type and time point are not known. Both conserved end residues are trimmed from each CDR3.

TRBJ1-4,TRBV7-9,ASSLDPGGTEKLF
TRBJ2-3,TRBV6-2/TRBV6-3,ASSYSDRLALLGTDTQY
TRBJ2-5,TRBV27,ASSLLGGVETQY
TRBJ1-1,TRBV7-2,ASSRRTGMNTEAF
TRBJ2-7,TRBV27,ASSLRGLVSEQY
TRBJ2-1,TRBV7-6,ASSLGHKGRVGYNEQF
TRBJ2-1,TRBV2,ASSDTQGVNEQF
TRBJ2-1,TRBV20-1,SAHDRWRYNEQF
TRBJ2-5,TRBV20-1,SARNVETQY
TRBJ2-1,TRBV11-2,ASSPQRTLSNNEQF
TRBJ2-1,TRBV5-1,ASSSHPYNEQF
TRBJ2-5,TRBV5-1,ASSLVGGLYQETQY
TRBJ2-5,TRBV19,ASKDGGGIQETQY
TRBJ2-5,TRBV19,ASSLAGVVETQY
TRBJ2-7,TRBV4-3,ASSQDRLVSGVY
TRBJ1-1,TRBV7-2,ASSPRTAQPSEAF
TRBJ2-7,TRBV20-1,SAAYRGTDPYGQY
TRBJ2-7,TRBV7-9,ASSLDPGQGKHEQY
TRBJ2-1,TRBV25-1,ASSGQGAREQF
TRBJ2-7,TRBV5-1,ASSLGPVLGQGIKYEQY
TRBJ2-2,TRBV7-9,ASSSVDRPAPTGELF
TRBJ2-2,TRBV15,ATTSIGTGELF
TRBJ2-1,TRBV6-5,ASSLTSGGLYNEQF
TRBJ2-7,TRBV7-2,ASSPRWGSYEQY
TRBJ2-2,TRBV6-4,ASSDSRAGDSGELF
TRBJ2-7,TRBV4-3,ASSQVEGPYEQY
TRBJ1-5,TRBV20-1,SARVLVGNQPQH
TRBJ2-3,TRBV4-1,ASSQVLAGGPDTQY
TRBJ2-4,TRBV2,ASRGHWATGAKNIQY
TRBJ2-5,TRBV6-5,ASSYNAGTRMETQY
TRBJ1-1,TRBV10-3,AIRGQPDTEAF
TRBJ2-2,TRBV20-1,SAWTGGIGELF
TRBJ1-2,TRBV7-2,ASSHPGEGAGGYT
TRBJ2-2,TRBV24-1,ATSDPGQYGGELF
TRBJ2-7,TRBV7-3,ASSLTGTGVYEQY
TRBJ2-7,TRBV4-2,ASSQDRSGRASYEQY
TRBJ2-3,TRBV29-1,SVRLTSGSTDTQY
TRBJ2-7,TRBV18,ASSDRGAGSYEQY
TRBJ2-3,TRBV7-3,ASSSSGADTQY
TRBJ1-1,TRBV7-3,ASSSHGADTEAF
TRBJ2-3,TRBV6-2/TRBV6-3,ASSYLLMWTSGETDTQY
TRBJ2-2,TRBV9,ASSAPGPRDPGQGVLGELF
TRBJ2-7,TRBV12-3/TRBV12-4,ASSLPGVGLAPYEQY
TRBJ2-3,TRBV7-3,ASSSGTTITDTQY
TRBJ2-3,TRBV3-1,ASSQSFRAITDTQY
TRBJ1-5,TRBV5-1,ASRVEEGQPQH
TRBJ1-2,TRBV6-6,ASLRDRDAYGYT
TRBJ1-1,TRBV9,ASSASDRVNTEAF
TRBJ1-1,TRBV7-8,ASSPNPGILALQDH
TRBJ1-1,TRBV30,ARSRPGTLDRGYMNTEAF